The rows below give T cell receptor beta chains drawn from one sample of a study of T cells after posttransplantation cyclophosphamide. Assay: immunoSEQ multiplex PCR; the TCRdb copy retains only in-frame clones and omits some. The sample yields around 31,000 clones, 91% seen once. The specimen was naive CD4+ T cells sorted from blood. The receptors here all came from a young man in good health and a related stem cell transplant donor. CDR3s include the opening cysteine and the closing phenylalanine or tryptophan. The order of the fields is V gene, D gene, clone size, J gene, CDR3 protein, CDR3 DNA. The D gene is left open where the match is weak. Expanded clones are given a class, and other clones once, few, many or no size at all.

TRBV19	NA	NA	TRBJ2-3	CASSIANSASTDTQYF	TGTGCCAGTAGTATAGCAAACAGTGCTAGCACAGATACGCAGTATTTT
TRBV11-3	TRBD2	NA	TRBJ2-3	CASSLGTGGSTDTQYF	TGTGCCAGCAGCTTAGGTACGGGGGGAAGCACAGATACGCAGTATTTT
TRBV19	NA	NA	TRBJ1-6	CASSNRLSSPLHF	TGTGCCAGTAGTAACAGGCTGTCTTCACCCCTCCACTTT
TRBV28	TRBD1	NA	TRBJ2-1	CASNSPGQYNEQFF	TGTGCCAGCAATTCCCCGGGACAGTACAATGAGCAGTTCTTC
TRBV4-2	TRBD1	NA	TRBJ1-4	CASSQAGQGTEKLFF	TGTGCCAGCAGCCAAGCGGGACAGGGGACAGAAAAACTGTTTTTT
TRBV5-1	TRBD1	NA	TRBJ1-2	CASSLAQGGHGYTF	TGCGCCAGCAGCTTGGCCCAGGGGGGCCATGGCTACACCTTC
TRBV7-2	NA	NA	TRBJ1-2	CASSSRQDGYTF	TGTGCCAGCAGCTCCCGACAGGATGGCTACACCTTC
TRBV5-1	TRBD1	NA	TRBJ2-2	CASSLAGQGFTGELFF	TGCGCCAGCAGCTTGGCGGGACAGGGGTTCACCGGGGAGCTGTTTTTT
TRBV5-1	NA	once	TRBJ1-4	CASKTAVNEKLFF	TGCGCCAGCAAGACAGCTGTTAATGAAAAACTGTTTTTT
TRBV18	NA	NA	TRBJ1-5	CASSPQYAGQQPQHF	TGTGCCAGCTCACCCCAATACGCGGGGCAACAGCCCCAGCATTTT
TRBV5-1	NA	NA	TRBJ2-5	CASSLVGETQYF	TGCGCCAGCAGCTTGGTCGGAGAGACCCAGTACTTC
TRBV2	TRBD2	NA	TRBJ2-1	CASTPASGYNEQFF	TGTGCCAGCACCCCTGCTAGCGGATACAATGAGCAGTTCTTC
TRBV11-3	NA	NA	TRBJ1-5	CASSSRDYSNQPQHF	TGTGCCAGCAGTTCCAGGGATTATAGCAATCAGCCCCAGCATTTT
TRBV7-6	NA	NA	TRBJ1-6	CASSPSFPNSPLHF	TGTGCCAGCAGCCCCTCCTTCCCCAATTCACCCCTCCACTTT
TRBV6-6	NA	NA	TRBJ1-2	CASSYSSIGDYTF	TGTGCCAGCAGTTACTCTTCCATCGGTGACTACACCTTC
TRBV7-3	NA	NA	TRBJ2-2	CASSLTLPNTGELFF	TGTGCCAGCAGCCTGACATTACCGAACACCGGGGAGCTGTTTTTT
TRBV29-1	TRBD2	NA	TRBJ2-7	CSVRRSGTYEQYF	TGCAGCGTAAGAAGGAGCGGGACCTACGAGCAGTACTTC
TRBV7-2	TRBD2	NA	TRBJ2-3	CATRGLAGGRGNTDTQYF	TGTGCCACCAGAGGGCTAGCGGGGGGGCGTGGTAACACAGATACGCAGTATTTT
TRBV7-9	NA	once	TRBJ1-1	CASSPAVGVGTEAFF	TGTGCCAGCAGTCCGGCCGTCGGGGTTGGGACTGAAGCTTTCTTT
TRBV5-1	NA	NA	TRBJ1-1	CASSPDGALMNTEAFF	TGCGCCAGCAGCCCCGACGGAGCCCTCATGAACACTGAAGCTTTCTTT
TRBV5-6	TRBD1	NA	TRBJ2-7	CASSLVGTGLYYEQYF	TGTGCCAGCAGCTTGGTCGGGACAGGGCTATACTACGAGCAGTACTTC
TRBV6-5	TRBD1	NA	TRBJ1-2	CASIRGQGSGYTF	TGTGCCAGCATCAGGGGACAGGGTTCTGGCTACACCTTC
TRBV7-9	TRBD1	NA	TRBJ1-4	CASRPTGVSEEKLFF	TGTGCCAGCAGACCTACAGGGGTCTCGGAAGAAAAACTGTTTTTT
TRBV7-2	TRBD2	NA	TRBJ2-7	CASSLTASGGLYEQYF	TGTGCCAGCAGCTTGACGGCTAGCGGGGGCCTCTACGAGCAGTACTTC
TRBV9	NA	NA	TRBJ2-6	CASSVGHSSGANVLTF	TGTGCCAGCAGCGTCGGTCACAGCTCTGGGGCCAACGTCCTGACTTTC
TRBV2	NA	NA	TRBJ1-5	CASSESGISNQPQHF	TGTGCCAGCAGTGAGTCAGGGATTAGCAATCAGCCCCAGCATTTT
TRBV19	TRBD1	NA	TRBJ2-1	CASREQGAGSYNEQFF	TGTGCCAGTAGGGAACAGGGGGCCGGCTCCTACAATGAGCAGTTCTTC
TRBV19	TRBD1	NA	TRBJ1-5	CASSTNRGLQPQHF	TGTGCCAGTAGTACTAACAGGGGGCTTCAGCCCCAGCATTTT
TRBV2	TRBD2	NA	TRBJ2-6	CASSGLAGGQGANVLTF	TGTGCCAGCAGTGGACTAGCGGGGGGGCAAGGGGCCAACGTCCTGACTTTC
TRBV10-1	TRBD1	NA	TRBJ2-5	CASSEDRGLYQETQYF	TGCGCCAGCAGTGAGGACAGGGGGCTCTACCAAGAGACCCAGTACTTC
TRBV7-2	NA	NA	TRBJ2-3	CASLRRGAEDTQYF	TGTGCCAGCCTGCGGAGGGGCGCGGAAGATACGCAGTATTTT
TRBV28	TRBD2	NA	TRBJ2-5	CASSSTSGVQETQYF	TGTGCCAGCAGTTCAACTAGCGGGGTACAAGAGACCCAGTACTTC
TRBV5-1	NA	NA	TRBJ1-6	CASRSFRGTTVSNSPLHF	TGCGCCAGCAGGTCCTTTAGGGGCACGACAGTCTCTAATTCACCCCTCCACTTT
TRBV18	TRBD2	once	TRBJ2-7	CASSPLPRLAGGYEQYF	TGTGCCAGCTCACCGCTACCAAGACTAGCGGGGGGCTACGAGCAGTACTTC
TRBV28	NA	NA	TRBJ1-4	CASSVTETSTNEKLFF	TGTGCCAGCAGTGTCACAGAAACCTCAACTAATGAAAAACTGTTTTTT
TRBV5-1	NA	NA	TRBJ2-2	CASSLGLANTGELFF	TGCGCCAGCAGCTTGGGTCTCGCGAACACCGGGGAGCTGTTTTTT
TRBV5-6	TRBD2	NA	TRBJ2-3	CASSKRRLAGNTDTQYF	TGTGCCAGCAGCAAGAGGAGGCTAGCGGGGAACACAGATACGCAGTATTTT
TRBV5-4	NA	NA	TRBJ2-6	CASSSTQGRGANVLTF	TGTGCCAGCAGCTCTACGCAGGGGCGCGGGGCCAACGTCCTGACTTTC
TRBV14	TRBD1	few	TRBJ1-1	CASSPSRATGGLRFYTEAFF	TGTGCCAGCAGCCCATCGCGAGCTACAGGGGGCTTAAGGTTTTACACTGAAGCTTTCTTT
TRBV29-1	TRBD2	NA	TRBJ2-5	CSVIGTIKETQYF	TGCAGCGTTATAGGGACTATAAAAGAGACCCAGTACTTC
TRBV5-1	NA	once	TRBJ2-3	CASSPMGRGPDTQYF	TGCGCCAGCAGCCCGATGGGGCGGGGGCCAGATACGCAGTATTTT
TRBV7-3	NA	NA	TRBJ2-2	CASSLRGTSNTGELFF	TGTGCCAGCAGCTTACGAGGGACATCCAACACCGGGGAGCTGTTTTTT
TRBV5-1	NA	NA	TRBJ1-1	CASSLDAMNTEAFF	TGCGCCAGCAGCTTGGACGCTATGAACACTGAAGCTTTCTTT
TRBV5-1	TRBD1	NA	TRBJ2-5	CASSLEVDRGFGETQYF	TGCGCCAGCAGCTTGGAAGTGGACAGGGGTTTTGGTGAGACCCAGTACTTC
TRBV28	NA	NA	TRBJ2-7	CASSPVAAAGEQYF	TGTGCCAGCAGTCCCGTGGCGGCAGCCGGGGAGCAGTACTTC
TRBV11-2	NA	NA	TRBJ2-2	CASSLVNDGGLFF	TGTGCCAGCAGCTTAGTGAACGACGGAGGGCTGTTTTTT
TRBV10-3	TRBD1	NA	TRBJ2-7	CAISEPGQAENEQYF	TGTGCCATCAGTGAGCCGGGACAGGCAGAAAACGAGCAGTACTTC
TRBV6-5	TRBD2	NA	TRBJ2-3	CASSSSGGSTDTQYF	TGTGCCAGCAGTTCAAGCGGGGGAAGCACAGATACGCAGTATTTT
TRBV5-6	NA	NA	TRBJ2-5	CASSRGGGEETQYF	TGTGCCAGCAGCCGGGGAGGCGGGGAAGAGACCCAGTACTTC
TRBV4-3	NA	NA	TRBJ2-7	CASSRDFSYEQYF	TGCGCCAGCAGCCGCGACTTCTCCTACGAGCAGTACTTC